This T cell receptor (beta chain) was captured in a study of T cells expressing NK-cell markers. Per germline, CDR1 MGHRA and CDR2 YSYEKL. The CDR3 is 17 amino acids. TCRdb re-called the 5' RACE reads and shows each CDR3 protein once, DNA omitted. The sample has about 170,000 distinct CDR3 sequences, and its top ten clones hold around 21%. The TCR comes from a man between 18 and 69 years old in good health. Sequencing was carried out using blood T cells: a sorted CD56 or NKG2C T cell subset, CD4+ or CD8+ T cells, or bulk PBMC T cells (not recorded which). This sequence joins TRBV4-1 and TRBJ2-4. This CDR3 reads CASSQDWSTLAKNIQYF.